Sequencing of this TCR beta chain was carried out in a study of blood T cell repertoires in COVID-19. For the study at large: There were acute and convalescent COVID-19 samples, and they came from the United States, Italy and Spain. Sources were T cells, B-cell-depleted T cells, or PBMCs; the material itself was cDNA or gDNA.

The data were produced by immunoSEQ multiplex PCR, yet TCRdb's version contains in-frame clones alone and is incomplete. Among about 200,000 clones listed, 75% to 90% were seen once. Participants reported their clinical history, and cohort assignment relied on those reports. Recovered Cohort 3 donors showed two negative PCRs, clearance, or symptom resolution. The V gene end was trimmed by 7 bases and the J gene end by 6 bases; junction bases not matched to a gene: 19. The CDR3 has 19 amino acids. Germline V lookup: CDR1 GTSNPN, CDR2 SVGIG (reference sequence). The sequence derives from a man aged 30-40 years who had recovered from COVID-19. The chain is built from TRBV30 and TRBJ2-1; TRBD2 matches 15 bases. Sequences were obtained from PBMCs or T cells enriched from blood (not recorded which). In DNA, the CDR3 is TGTGCCTCCCAATCACACTACCGGACTAGCGGGAGGGCTTCCAATGAGCAGTTCTTC. Protein: CASQSHYRTSGRASNEQFF.